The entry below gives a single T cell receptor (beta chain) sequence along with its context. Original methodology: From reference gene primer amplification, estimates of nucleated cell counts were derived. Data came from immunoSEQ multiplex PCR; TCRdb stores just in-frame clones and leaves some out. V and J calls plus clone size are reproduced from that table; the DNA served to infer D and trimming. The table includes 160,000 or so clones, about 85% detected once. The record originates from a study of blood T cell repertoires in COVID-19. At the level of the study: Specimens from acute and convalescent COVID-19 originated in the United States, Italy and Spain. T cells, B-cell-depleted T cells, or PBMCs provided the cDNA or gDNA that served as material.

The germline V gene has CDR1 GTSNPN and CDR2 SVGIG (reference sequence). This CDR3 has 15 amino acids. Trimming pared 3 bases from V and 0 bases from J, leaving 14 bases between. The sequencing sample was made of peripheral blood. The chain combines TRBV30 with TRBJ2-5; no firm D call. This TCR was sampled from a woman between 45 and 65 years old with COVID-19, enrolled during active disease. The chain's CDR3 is CAWSTIPGYQETQYF. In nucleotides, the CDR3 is TGTGCCTGGAGCACAATCCCCGGGTACCAAGAGACCCAGTACTTC.